What follows is one TCR beta chain and its context. Antigen specificity is unknown. The data were produced by immunoSEQ multiplex PCR, yet TCRdb's version contains in-frame clones alone and is incomplete. Of more than 65,000 clones listed, around 89% are singletons. The sample belongs to a study of OX40 agonist ivuxolimab in advanced cancers. Study overall: Cancers in dose escalation were hepatocellular, melanoma, renal cell and head and neck.

Study-wide points: Clonal expansion from baseline to week 6 occurred in both CD4+ and CD8+ T cells.

This TCR derives from an adult with an advanced solid tumor such as melanoma, head and neck, liver or kidney cancer. Sample: CD4+ or CD8+ T cells sorted from blood, taken in a trial of the OX40 agonist ivuxolimab.

The CDR3 nucleotides are TGCGCCAGCAGTCCTGCTGCGAACACCTACAATGAGCAGTTCTTC. Its protein is CASSPAANTYNEQFF. The V gene is TRBV5-1, the J gene TRBJ2-1; D is undetermined. Trimming stripped 5 bases from V and 2 bases from J, with 14 bases between. Germline V lookup: CDR1 SGHRS, CDR2 YFSETQ. This CDR3 region has 15 residues.